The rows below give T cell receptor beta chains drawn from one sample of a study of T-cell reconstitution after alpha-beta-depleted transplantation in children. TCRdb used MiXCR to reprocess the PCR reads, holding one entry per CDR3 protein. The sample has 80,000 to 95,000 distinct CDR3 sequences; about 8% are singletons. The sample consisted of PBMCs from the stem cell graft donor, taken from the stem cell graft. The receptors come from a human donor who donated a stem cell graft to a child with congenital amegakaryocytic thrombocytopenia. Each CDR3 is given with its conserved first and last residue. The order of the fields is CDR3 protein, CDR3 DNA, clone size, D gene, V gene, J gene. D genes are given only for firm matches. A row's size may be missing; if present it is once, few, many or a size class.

CASSDARGRWAFF,TGCGCCAGCAGTGATGCGAGGGGTCGGTGGGCTTTCTTT,many,-,TRBV10-2,TRBJ1-1
CSGSAHADNEQFF,TGCAGCGGGTCCGCCCACGCCGACAATGAGCAGTTCTTC,many,-,TRBV29-1,TRBJ2-1
CASSLPGSGETQYF,TGTGCCAGCAGTTTACCAGGGTCGGGGGAGACCCAGTACTTC,many,-,TRBV28,TRBJ2-5
CSGRSSSGGVGDTQYF,TGCAGTGGTCGGTCGAGTAGCGGAGGGGTAGGGGATACGCAGTATTTT,many,-,TRBV20-1,TRBJ2-3
CSATTPGGGETQYF,TGCAGCGCTACCACTCCGGGGGGAGGGGAGACCCAGTACTTC,-,TRBD2,TRBV29-1,TRBJ2-5
CASSLGRTQNTGELFF,TGCGCCAGCAGCTTGGGCCGGACCCAGAACACCGGGGAGCTGTTTTTT,-,-,TRBV5-1,TRBJ2-2
CASNPGGDTGELFF,TGTGCCAGCAACCCTGGGGGAGACACCGGGGAGCTGTTTTTT,many,-,TRBV12-3/TRBV12-4,TRBJ2-2
CASSSLASNSGNTIYF,TGTGCCAGCAGCTCCCTTGCCTCGAACTCTGGAAACACCATATATTTT,medium-sized,-,TRBV7-9,TRBJ1-3
CASSLVDRVRGYTF,TGTGCCAGCAGCTTAGTCGACAGGGTCAGGGGCTACACCTTC,many,TRBD1,TRBV7-9,TRBJ1-2
CASSSVPIYGYTF,TGTGCCAGCAGCTCCGTCCCTATCTATGGCTACACCTTC,many,-,TRBV7-2,TRBJ1-2
CSLWDSSGNEQFF,TGCAGCCTATGGGACAGCTCTGGGAATGAGCAGTTCTTC,many,TRBD1,TRBV29-1,TRBJ2-1
CASSSRTGTEAFF,TGCGCCAGCAGCTCCCGCACAGGGACTGAAGCTTTCTTT,many,-,TRBV5-1,TRBJ1-1
CASSSWTQNTDTQYF,TGTGCCAGCAGCTCCTGGACACAGAACACAGATACGCAGTATTTT,many,-,TRBV7-2,TRBJ2-3
CASSYSILQDQNEAFF,TGTGCCAGCAGTTACTCGATTCTCCAGGACCAAAATGAAGCTTTCTTT,few,-,TRBV6-5,TRBJ1-1
CASAETSGTDTQYF,TGCGCCAGCGCCGAGACTAGCGGCACAGATACGCAGTATTTT,many,TRBD2,TRBV5-1,TRBJ2-3
CASSVVRGTYTDTQYF,TGTGCCAGCAGCGTGGTCCGGGGGACTTACACAGATACGCAGTATTTT,many,-,TRBV9,TRBJ2-3
CATSRDLGSGRQETQYF,TGTGCCACCAGCAGAGATCTGGGTAGCGGAAGACAAGAGACCCAGTACTTC,many,-,TRBV15,TRBJ2-5
CATSLTSGGSRTDTQYF,TGTGCCACCAGTCTTACTAGCGGGGGGTCGCGCACAGATACGCAGTATTTT,many,TRBD2,TRBV24-1,TRBJ2-3
CSARDPRTGAEKLFF,TGCAGTGCTAGGGACCCAAGGACAGGGGCCGAAAAACTGTTTTTT,many,TRBD1,TRBV20-1,TRBJ1-4
CASSPMDRAIEKLFF,TGTGCCAGCAGCCCTATGGACAGGGCGATTGAAAAACTGTTTTTT,many,TRBD1,TRBV7-9,TRBJ1-4
CASNIWGPGTDTQYF,TGCGCCAGCAATATTTGGGGGCCCGGCACAGATACGCAGTATTTT,many,-,TRBV5-1,TRBJ2-3
CASTHGGISGYNEQFF,TGTGCCAGCACCCATGGGGGGATCTCGGGCTACAATGAGCAGTTCTTC,many,-,TRBV7-2,TRBJ2-1
CASSLGQGYTANTGELFF,TGTGCCAGCAGCTTGGGACAGGGATACACTGCGAACACCGGGGAGCTGTTTTTT,many,TRBD1,TRBV11-3,TRBJ2-2
CAWSASWQGNSPLHF,TGTGCCTGGAGTGCGTCTTGGCAGGGGAATTCACCCCTCCACTTT,-,-,TRBV30,TRBJ1-6
CASSLEGGPSYNEQFF,TGTGCCAGCAGCCTCGAGGGGGGGCCCTCCTACAATGAGCAGTTCTTC,many,-,TRBV3-1,TRBJ2-1
CASSPGAVEAFF,TGTGCCAGCAGCCCCGGGGCAGTTGAAGCTTTCTTT,many,-,TRBV12-3/TRBV12-4,TRBJ1-1
CSAIEFDGPRDEQYF,TGCAGTGCTATAGAGTTTGACGGCCCAAGAGACGAGCAGTACTTC,many,-,TRBV20-1,TRBJ2-7